This T cell receptor (beta chain) was documented in a study of early T cells in non-severe SARS-CoV-2 infection. Study in general: Sequencing targeted bulk RNA from unsorted whole blood, leaving chains unpaired. The study, taken as a whole, reports: VDJdb matches were skewed toward anti-spike CD8 T cell responses.

This clonotype was seen ten or more times. The antigen is unknown. Unique molecular identifiers were attached to individual cDNA molecules. TCRdb re-called the 5' RACE reads with MiXCR, one entry per CDR3 protein. The table records roughly 55,000 distinct CDR3 sequences, roughly 6.2% of them present only once. V lost 1 base and J lost 5, with 9 bases in between. The CDR3 consists of 14 residues. Germline CDR1 SGHNT, CDR2 YENEEA. This chain joins TRBV11-3 and TRBJ2-1; D unresolved. Specimen: whole blood. The sequence derives from an adult who was a healthcare worker with PCR-confirmed SARS-CoV-2 infection or an uninfected control (not recorded which). The CDR3, as DNA: TGTGCCAGCAGCTTAGTACGGGCCAACAATGAGCAGTTCTTC. It encodes CASSLVRANNEQFF.